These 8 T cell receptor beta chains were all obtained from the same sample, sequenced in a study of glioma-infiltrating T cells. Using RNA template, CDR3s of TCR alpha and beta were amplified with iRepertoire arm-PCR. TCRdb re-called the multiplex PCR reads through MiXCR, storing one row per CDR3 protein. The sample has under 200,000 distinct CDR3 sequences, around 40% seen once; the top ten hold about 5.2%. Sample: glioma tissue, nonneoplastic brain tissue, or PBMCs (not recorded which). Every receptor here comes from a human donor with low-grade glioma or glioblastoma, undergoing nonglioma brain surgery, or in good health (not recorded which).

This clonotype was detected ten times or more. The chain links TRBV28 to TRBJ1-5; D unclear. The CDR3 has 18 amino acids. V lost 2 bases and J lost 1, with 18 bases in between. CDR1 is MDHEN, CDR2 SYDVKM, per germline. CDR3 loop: CASSLSKRGYASNQPQHF. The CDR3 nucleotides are TGTGCCAGCAGTTTAAGCAAGAGAGGGTATGCGAGCAATCAGCCCCAGCATTTT.

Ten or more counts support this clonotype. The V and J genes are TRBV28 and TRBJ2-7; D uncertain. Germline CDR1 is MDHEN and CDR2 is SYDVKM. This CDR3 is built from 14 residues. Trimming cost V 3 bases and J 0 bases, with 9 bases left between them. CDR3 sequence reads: CASSFFSNSYEQYF. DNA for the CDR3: TGTGCCAGCAGTTTTTTCTCCAACTCCTACGAGCAGTACTTC. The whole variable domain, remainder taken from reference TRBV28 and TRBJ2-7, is DVKVTQSSRYLVKRTGEKVFLECVQDMDHENMFWYRQDPGLGLRLIYFSYDVKMKEKGDIPEGYSVSREKKERFSLILESASTNQTSMYLCASSFFSNSYEQYFGPGTRLTVT.

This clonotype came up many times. CDR3 bases: TGTGCCAGCAGTTACGGGGCGGCTTACCAAGAGACCCAGTACTTC. Protein sequence: CASSYGAAYQETQYF. The V gene is TRBV6-6, the J gene TRBJ2-5; the D gene is possibly TRBD1 (5 bases). This CDR3 spans 15 amino acids. V dropped 2 bases and J dropped 0 bases, with 10 bases sitting between them. Germline CDR1 MNHNY, CDR2 SVGAGI (reference sequence).

CDR3 nucleotides: TGTGCTAGTGGTTTATCCGCGAGGACTAGCACAGATACGCAGTATTTT. Its translation: CASGLSARTSTDTQYF. The rearrangement joins TRBV12-5 to TRBJ2-3, with D perhaps TRBD2 (5 bases). The V end was cut by 3 bases, the J end by 0 bases, with 13 bases between. Germline values: CDR1 LGHNT, CDR2 FRNRAP. The CDR3 loop spans 16 amino acids.

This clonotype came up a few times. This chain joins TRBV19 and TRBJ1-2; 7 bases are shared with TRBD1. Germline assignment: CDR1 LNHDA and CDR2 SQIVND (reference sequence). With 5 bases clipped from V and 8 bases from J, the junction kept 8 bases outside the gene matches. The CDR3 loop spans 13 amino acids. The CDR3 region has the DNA TGTGCCAGTAGTGTCGACAGGGCAATCGGCTACACCTTC. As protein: CASSVDRAIGYTF.

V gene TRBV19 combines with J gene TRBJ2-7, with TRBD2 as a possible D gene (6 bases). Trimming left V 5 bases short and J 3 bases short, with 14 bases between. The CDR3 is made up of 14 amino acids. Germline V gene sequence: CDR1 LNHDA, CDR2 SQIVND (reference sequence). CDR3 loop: CASSPLGDFYEQYF. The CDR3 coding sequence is TGTGCCAGTAGTCCTCTGGGGGACTTCTACGAGCAGTACTTC.

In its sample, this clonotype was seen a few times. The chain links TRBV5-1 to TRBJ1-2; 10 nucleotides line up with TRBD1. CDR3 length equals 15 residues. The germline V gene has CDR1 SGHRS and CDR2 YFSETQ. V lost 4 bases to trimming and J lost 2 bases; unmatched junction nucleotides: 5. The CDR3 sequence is CASSQGQGRNYGYTF. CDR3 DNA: TGCGCCAGCAGCCAGGGACAGGGGAGGAACTATGGCTACACCTTC.

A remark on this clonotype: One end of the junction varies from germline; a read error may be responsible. This CDR3 reads CASSPREGRQGTQYF. CDR3 bases: TGTGCCAGCAGCCCACGGGAAGGACGACAAGGGACCCAGTACTTC. This chain connects TRBV27 to TRBJ2-5, with D possibly matching TRBD2 (5 bases). This CDR3 contains 15 residues. The germline V gene encodes CDR1 MNHEY and CDR2 SMNVEV (reference sequence).